This TCR beta chain was sequenced in a study of vaccination and CD4 T cells after COVID-19. Study at large: Median time from COVID diagnosis to post-COVID sampling was 101 days (35 to 161). The cells were exposed to overlapping spike peptides originating from SARS-CoV-2, HCoV-NL63, HCoV-OC43 and HCoV-229E for stimulation.

As concerns this clonotype: The antigen remains undetermined.

Documented treatment: roughly 11-day PBMC culture with coronavirus spike peptide pools or control peptides (ViraFEST assay). The CDR3 covers 15 residues. Per the germline V gene, CDR1 is SEHNR and CDR2 is FQNEAQ (reference sequence). After removal of 8 bases from V and 2 bases from J, the junction contained 8 bases not matched to a gene. Cultured CD4+ T cells had their DNA profiled by the Oncomine TCR Beta short-read assay. TCRdb recomputed calls from the PCR reads with MiXCR, one row per CDR3 protein. Of around 11,000 distinct CDR3 sequences in the sample, around 59% were seen once. This sequence was found in a human donor who had recovered from COVID-19. The chain combines TRBV7-9 with TRBJ2-3, with TRBD2 identical over 9 bases. The sequencing sample was made of CD4+ T cells from blood, cultured in vitro. The CDR3 here is CASHTLAGYTDTQYF. The CDR3, as DNA: TGTGCCAGCCACACCCTAGCGGGGTACACAGATACGCAGTATTTT.